This T cell receptor (beta chain) emerged from a study of cytomegalovirus exposure and HLA in healthy donors. Whole-study findings and limits: In a later analysis, productive TCRs from donors in an Asian-associated ancestry cluster reportedly carried fewer N-insertions than the cohort mean.

This clone is a singleton in its sample. Its antigen is currently unknown. From germline, CDR1 is MNHEY and CDR2 SMNVEV (reference sequence). The CDR3 is made up of 14 amino acids. The study ran its PCR with 60 Vbeta and 13 Jbeta primers. Generated by immunoSEQ multiplex PCR, the TCRdb table keeps only in-frame clones and is missing some. This table has fewer than 250,000 clones, around 86% appearing once. The sequenced sample consisted of PBMCs. This TCR derives from a woman between 18 and 30 years old in good health and CMV-seronegative. The genes are TRBV27 and TRBJ1-2, with TRBD1 as a possible D gene (5 bases). The CDR3 coding sequence is TGTGCAGCCGGTCGGTGGACGGGGGGTGGGGGCTACACCTTC. It translates to CAAGRWTGGGGYTF.